These 16 T cell receptor beta chains originate from one sample sequenced in a study of cytomegalovirus exposure and HLA in healthy donors (dated by TCRdb to about 2017). Library preparation was by the immunoSEQ multiplex PCR assay. TCRdb stores this immuneACCESS table with in-frame sequences only. Part of the clones is absent; in the studies checked, under half of the shortfall reflects unresolved V genes, and no reason is known for the rest. The sample records roughly 150,000 clones, approximately 84% of which are singletons. The ten most abundant clones make up less than 35% of the sample. Specimen: PBMCs. These receptors were taken from a man aged 25-45 years in good health and CMV-seropositive.

The chain combines TRBV18 with TRBJ2-2, with 7 positions matching TRBD1. Per germline, CDR1 KGHSH and CDR2 LQKENI. The V segment lost 6 bases and the J segment 4 bases; nucleotides outside the gene matches: 8. This CDR3 has 15 amino acids. In DNA, the CDR3 is TGTGCCAGCTCCTTCGAGACAGGGCTCACCGGGGAGCTGTTTTTT. It is translated as CASSFETGLTGELFF.

As to this clone: Possible read error: a much larger clone is one base away. This sequence joins TRBV7-3 and TRBJ1-1; 7 bases align to TRBD1. Germline assignment: CDR1 SGHTA and CDR2 FQGTGA. The CDR3 totals 14 residues. V was clipped by 3 bases and J by 0 bases; unmatched bases: 1. The CDR3 here is CASSLTGLNTEAFF. The CDR3 bases are TGTGCCAGCAGCTTGACAGGGTTGAACACTGAAGCTTTCTTT.

The chain recombines TRBV5-4 with TRBJ2-7, with a possible D match to TRBD1 (5 bases). Between the trimmed V and J ends, which lost 3 bases and 3 bases, there was a span of 10 bases. The germline gives CDR1 SGHNT, CDR2 YYREEE (reference sequence). CDR3 length: 13 amino acids. The CDR3 DNA sequence: TGTGCCAGCAGCTCCTTTGACAGCTACGAGCAGTACTTC. Its protein product is CASSSFDSYEQYF.

This chain uses TRBV9 with TRBJ2-7, with a weak D call TRBD2 (6 bases). This CDR3 contains 14 residues. V lost 7 bases, J lost 4 bases, and 18 bases lay in between. Germline values: CDR1 SGDLS, CDR2 YYNGEE. The CDR3 nucleotides read TGTGCCAGCGGCGGAGTCGGGGGAGCGTACGAGCAGTACTTC. The encoded protein is CASGGVGGAYEQYF.

The CDR3, as DNA: TGTGCCAGTAGTATAGGTCCTCGGGAAGCTTTCTTT. Residues: CASSIGPREAFF. This sequence joins TRBV19 and TRBJ1-1; D is undetermined. Germline V gene data show CDR1 as LNHDA and CDR2 as SQIVND (reference sequence). This CDR3 is built from 12 residues. Trimming pared 1 base from V and 8 bases from J, leaving 8 bases between.

This clone was seen just once. V and J are TRBV7-3 and TRBJ1-1; TRBD1 aligns across 7 bases. This CDR3 has 14 residues. Per germline, CDR1 SGHTA and CDR2 FQGTGA. V trimming: 5 bases; J trimming: 5 bases; junction bases outside the gene matches: 8. CDR3 nucleotides: TGTGCCAGCAGCCCTCAGACAGGGCTAACTGAAGCTTTCTTT. It codes for CASSPQTGLTEAFF. The full variable domain, rest sourced from reference TRBV7-3 and TRBJ1-1, is GAGVSQTPSNKVTEKGKYVELRCDPISGHTALYWYRQSLGQGPEFLIYFQGTGAADDSGLPNDRFFAVRPEGSVSTLKIQRTERGDSAVYLCASSPQTGLTEAFFGQGTRLTVV.

The rearrangement joins TRBV7-9 to TRBJ2-1; TRBD2 aligns across 7 bases. This CDR3 contains 14 residues. With V trimmed by 6 bases and J by 0 bases, 2 bases remained unmatched. CDR1 is SEHNR, CDR2 FQNEAQ, per germline (reference sequence). The CDR3 protein is CASRGGSSYNEQFF. CDR3 coding DNA: TGTGCCAGCAGGGGGGGGAGCTCCTACAATGAGCAGTTCTTC.

V is TRBV5-1 and J is TRBJ1-2, with 8 bases that match TRBD1. The V gene's germline CDR1 is SGHRS and CDR2 YFSETQ. V shed 4 bases, J shed 4 bases, and the junction held 6 bases outside the gene matches. CDR3 size: 14 residues. The CDR3 sequence: CASSQNDRGYGYTF. In nucleotides, the CDR3 is TGCGCCAGCAGCCAAAACGACAGGGGCTATGGCTACACCTTC. The whole variable domain, filled in from reference TRBV5-1 and TRBJ1-2, reads KAGVTQTPRYLIKTRGQQVTLSCSPISGHRSVSWYQQTPGQGLQFLFEYFSETQRNKGNFPGRFSGRQFSNSRSEMNVSTLELGDSALYLCASSQNDRGYGYTFGSGTRLTVV.

The V gene is TRBV4-1, the J gene TRBJ1-2; tentative D call: TRBD1 (5 bases). The V and J ends lost 1 base and 1 base respectively, with 7 bases between them. Germline values: CDR1 MGHRA, CDR2 YSYEKL. The CDR3 is 14 residues long. The CDR3 is CASSQGQLNYGYTF. The CDR3 region has the DNA TGCGCCAGCAGCCAAGGACAGCTTAACTATGGCTACACCTTC.

J is TRBJ1-1 and V is TRBV5-1; 8 bases line up with TRBD1. This CDR3 region has 16 residues. J lost 0 bases, V lost 6 bases, and 10 bases had no gene match. Germline V gene data show CDR1 as SGHRS and CDR2 as YFSETQ. CDR3: CASTAGTGYMNTEAFF. The DNA for the CDR3 is TGCGCCAGCACCGCCGGGACAGGTTATATGAACACTGAAGCTTTCTTT.

Written as DNA, the CDR3 is TGTGCCTGGAGTGTTTCTTTGCAGGGGGTCTATGGCTACACCTTC. As protein: CAWSVSLQGVYGYTF. The V and J genes are TRBV30 and TRBJ1-2; 7 positions agree with TRBD1. V shed 0 bases and J 4 bases; nucleotides not matched to a gene: 8. The CDR3 runs to 15 residues. CDR1 GTSNPN and CDR2 SVGIG come from the germline V gene (reference sequence).

The chain carries TRBV28 and TRBJ1-1; D is ambiguous. V gave up 1 base and J gave up 1 base, with 7 bases separating them. CDR1 and CDR2 from the germline V gene are MDHEN and SYDVKM. This CDR3 spans 14 amino acids. The CDR3 loop reads CASSLSSENTEAFF. CDR3 DNA: TGTGCCAGCAGTTTATCCTCAGAGAACACTGAAGCTTTCTTT.

The chain couples TRBV7-2 to TRBJ1-1, with 7 bases lining up with TRBD1. Germline CDR1 reads SGHTA; CDR2 reads FQGNSA. J lost 6 bases, V lost 5 bases, and 9 bases had no gene match. The CDR3 sequence is 14 residues long. In DNA form, the CDR3 reads TGTGCCAGCAGCGCCAAAGGGGGCACAGCTGAAGCTTTCTTT. Encoded protein: CASSAKGGTAEAFF.

This chain links TRBV27 with TRBJ2-5, with 9 nucleotides matching TRBD2. Germline CDR1 MNHEY, CDR2 SMNVEV (reference sequence). This CDR3 region has 15 residues. V lost 4 bases to trimming and J lost 1 base; unmatched junction nucleotides: 4. For the CDR3, the DNA is TGTGCCAGCAGTTCTGGCGGGAGGGCCCAAGAGACCCAGTACTTC. Amino acid sequence: CASSSGGRAQETQYF.

V is TRBV10-3 and J is TRBJ1-1; D may be TRBD1 (6 bases). Trimming took off 10 bases at V and 1 base at J, with 13 bases between the two ends. CDR1 is ENHRY, CDR2 SYGVKD, per germline. The CDR3 loop spans 13 amino acids. The CDR3 reads CATGNRENTEAFF. The CDR3 DNA sequence: TGTGCCACCGGAAACAGGGAGAACACTGAAGCTTTCTTT.

This clone has a single count. The J gene is TRBJ2-3, the V gene TRBV6-5; 10 bases line up with TRBD2. The CDR3 spans 15 residues. V lost 10 bases, J lost 7 bases, and 14 bases stayed unmatched. The germline V gene has CDR1 MNHEY and CDR2 SVGAGI. The CDR3 DNA sequence: TGTGCCACCCAAAGGCTAGCGGGGGTGGGAAATACGCAGTATTTT. Protein product: CATQRLAGVGNTQYF.